This record covers a single T cell receptor (beta chain). CDR1 is LNHDA and CDR2 is SQIVND in the germline V gene (reference sequence). Trimming took off 5 bases at V and 4 bases at J, with 6 bases between the two ends. The CDR3 contains 12 residues. The entry originates in a study of control samples from healthy donors and cancer patients. Assay used: immunoSEQ multiplex PCR; TCRdb lists only in-frame clones, some missing. The sample contains some 160,000 clones, under 90% of which appear only once. The sample comprised blood. This chain uses TRBV19 with TRBJ2-1; unclear D gene. The TCR originated in a man aged 30-40 years in good health. CDR3 nucleotide sequence: TGTGCCAGTAGTGTGATTTACAATGAGCAGTTCTTC. Residues: CASSVIYNEQFF.